This is a list of T cell receptor beta chains from one sample in a study of a mutant IDH1 vaccine in newly diagnosed glioma. Method: immunoSEQ multiplex PCR; TCRdb's copy keeps in-frame clones and lacks some. The repertoire consists of over 75,000 clones, with roughly 75% occurring once and the leading ten covering approximately 7.9%. The starting material was PBMCs, obtained from a glioma patient treated with radiotherapy, temozolomide or both. Receptors originate from a man between 35 and 55 years old with glioma. The CDR3 runs from the conserved cysteine through the conserved F or W.

j_call v_call cdr3_aa
TRBJ2-3 TRBV5-1 CASSMDRDTDTQYF
TRBJ1-1 TRBV6-6 CASNHGGEAFF
TRBJ1-2 TRBV6-1 CASSAPGAVNYGYTF
TRBJ1-2 TRBV19 CASSMRGYGYGYTF
TRBJ1-2 TRBV5-4 CASFTPTGLGYGYTF
TRBJ1-2 TRBV6-5 CASRDRTFYGYTF
TRBJ2-7 TRBV9 CASSVGSGSYEQYF
TRBJ2-4 TRBV30 CAWNLRTGSKNIQYF
TRBJ2-5 TRBV15 CATSRMGTGNQETQYF
TRBJ2-2 TRBV5-6 CASRFRGRGNTGELFF
TRBJ1-5 TRBV4-2 CASSPAGNQPQHF